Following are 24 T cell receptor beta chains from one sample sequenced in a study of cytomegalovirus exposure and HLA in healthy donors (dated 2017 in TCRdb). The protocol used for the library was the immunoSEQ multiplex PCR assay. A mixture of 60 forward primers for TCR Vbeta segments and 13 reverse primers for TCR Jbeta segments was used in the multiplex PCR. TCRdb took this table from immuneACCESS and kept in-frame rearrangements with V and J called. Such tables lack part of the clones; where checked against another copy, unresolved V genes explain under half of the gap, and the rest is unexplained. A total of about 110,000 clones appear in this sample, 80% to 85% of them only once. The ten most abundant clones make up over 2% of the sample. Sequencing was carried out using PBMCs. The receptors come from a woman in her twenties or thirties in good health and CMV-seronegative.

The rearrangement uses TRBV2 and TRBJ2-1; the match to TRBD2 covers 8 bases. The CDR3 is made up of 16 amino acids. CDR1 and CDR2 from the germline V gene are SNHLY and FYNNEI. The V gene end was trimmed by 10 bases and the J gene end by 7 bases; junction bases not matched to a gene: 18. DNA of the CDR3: TGTGCCACCTCAGCCCCGGCTAGCGGGCTTCAGAATGAGCAGTTCTTC. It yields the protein CATSAPASGLQNEQFF.

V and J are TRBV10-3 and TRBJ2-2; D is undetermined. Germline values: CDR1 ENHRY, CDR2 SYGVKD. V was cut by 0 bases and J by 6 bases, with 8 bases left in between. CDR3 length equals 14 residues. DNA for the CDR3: TGTGCCATCAGTGAGTCGTCAGTTCCCGGGGAGCTGTTTTTT. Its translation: CAISESSVPGELFF.

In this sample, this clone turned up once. The CDR3 region is CASSQVSYNEQFF. CDR3 DNA sequence: TGCGCCAGCAGCCAAGTATCCTACAATGAGCAGTTCTTC. This chain connects TRBV4-3 to TRBJ2-1; D is unresolved. The ends were cut back, 1 base at V and 1 base at J, with 2 bases in the middle. Germline values: CDR1 LGHNA, CDR2 YSLEER. The CDR3 contains 13 residues.

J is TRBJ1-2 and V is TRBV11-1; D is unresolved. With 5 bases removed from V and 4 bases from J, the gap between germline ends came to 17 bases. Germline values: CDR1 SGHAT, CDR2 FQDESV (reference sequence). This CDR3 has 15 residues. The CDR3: CASSPHAREIYGYTF. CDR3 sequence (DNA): TGTGCCAGCAGCCCCCACGCACGGGAGATCTATGGCTACACCTTC.

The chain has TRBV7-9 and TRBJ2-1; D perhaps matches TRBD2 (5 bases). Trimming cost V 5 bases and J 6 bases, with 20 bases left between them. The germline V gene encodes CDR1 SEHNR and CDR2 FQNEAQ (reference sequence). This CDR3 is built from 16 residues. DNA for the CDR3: TGTGCCAGCAGCCACTTCCCCCGGGATGCCGGCAATGAGCAGTTCTTC. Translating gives CASSHFPRDAGNEQFF.

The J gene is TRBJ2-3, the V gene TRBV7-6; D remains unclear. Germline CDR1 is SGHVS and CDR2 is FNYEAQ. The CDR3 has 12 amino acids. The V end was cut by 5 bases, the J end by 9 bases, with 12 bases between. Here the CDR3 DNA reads TGTGCCAGCAGCCCGGCCCCCGGGACGCAGTATTTT. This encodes CASSPAPGTQYF.

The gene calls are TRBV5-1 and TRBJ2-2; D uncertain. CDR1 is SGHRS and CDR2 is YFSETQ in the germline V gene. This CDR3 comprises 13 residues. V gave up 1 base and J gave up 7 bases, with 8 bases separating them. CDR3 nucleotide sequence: TGCGCCAGCAGCTTGTACACGGGCGGGGAGCTGTTTTTT. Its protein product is CASSLYTGGELFF.

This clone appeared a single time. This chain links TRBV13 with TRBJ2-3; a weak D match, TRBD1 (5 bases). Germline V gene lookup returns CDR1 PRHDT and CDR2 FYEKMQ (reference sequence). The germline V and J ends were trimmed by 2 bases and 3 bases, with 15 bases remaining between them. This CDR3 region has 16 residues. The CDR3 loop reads CASSLKAGLGTDTQYF. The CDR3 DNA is TGTGCCAGCAGCTTAAAGGCAGGGTTGGGTACAGATACGCAGTATTTT.

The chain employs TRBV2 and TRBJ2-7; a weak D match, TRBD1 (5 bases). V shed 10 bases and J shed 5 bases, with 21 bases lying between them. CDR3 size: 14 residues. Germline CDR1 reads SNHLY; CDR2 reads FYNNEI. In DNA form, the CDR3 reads TGTGCCACCAGAACAGTCAGGGTTGGGAACGAGCAGTACTTC. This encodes CATRTVRVGNEQYF.

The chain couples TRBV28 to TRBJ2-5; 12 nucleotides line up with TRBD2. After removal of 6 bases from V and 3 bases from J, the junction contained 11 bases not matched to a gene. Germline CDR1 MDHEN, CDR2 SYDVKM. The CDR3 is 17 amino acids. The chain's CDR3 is CASRPPTSGSGKETQYF. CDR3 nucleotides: TGTGCCAGCAGACCACCGACTAGCGGGAGCGGAAAAGAGACCCAGTACTTC.

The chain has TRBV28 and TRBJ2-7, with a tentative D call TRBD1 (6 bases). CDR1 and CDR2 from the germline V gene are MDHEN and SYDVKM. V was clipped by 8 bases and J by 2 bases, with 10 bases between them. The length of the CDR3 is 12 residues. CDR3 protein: CASRDTTYEQYF. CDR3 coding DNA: TGTGCCAGCCGGGACACCACCTACGAGCAGTACTTC.

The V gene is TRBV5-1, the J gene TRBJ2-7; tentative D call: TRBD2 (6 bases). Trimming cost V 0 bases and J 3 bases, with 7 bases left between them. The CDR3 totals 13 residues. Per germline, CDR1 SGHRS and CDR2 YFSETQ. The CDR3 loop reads CASSLEGLYEQYF. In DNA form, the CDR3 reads TGCGCCAGCAGCTTGGAGGGACTCTACGAGCAGTACTTC. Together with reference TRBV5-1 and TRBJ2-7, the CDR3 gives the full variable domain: KAGVTQTPRYLIKTRGQQVTLSCSPISGHRSVSWYQQTPGQGLQFLFEYFSETQRNKGNFPGRFSGRQFSNSRSEMNVSTLELGDSALYLCASSLEGLYEQYFGPGTRLTVT.

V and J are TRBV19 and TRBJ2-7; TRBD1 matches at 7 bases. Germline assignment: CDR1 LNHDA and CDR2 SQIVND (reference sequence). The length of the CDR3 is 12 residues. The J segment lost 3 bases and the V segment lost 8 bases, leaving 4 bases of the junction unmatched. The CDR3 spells CASSTGFYEQYF. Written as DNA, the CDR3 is TGTGCCAGTTCGACAGGGTTCTACGAGCAGTACTTC.

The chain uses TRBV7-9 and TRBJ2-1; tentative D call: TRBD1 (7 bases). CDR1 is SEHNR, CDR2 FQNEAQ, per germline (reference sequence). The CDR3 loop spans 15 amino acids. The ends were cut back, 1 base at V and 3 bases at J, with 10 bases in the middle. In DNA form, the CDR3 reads TGTGCCAGCAGCTTAGGCAGGGGGGTCTACAATGAGCAGTTCTTC. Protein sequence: CASSLGRGVYNEQFF.

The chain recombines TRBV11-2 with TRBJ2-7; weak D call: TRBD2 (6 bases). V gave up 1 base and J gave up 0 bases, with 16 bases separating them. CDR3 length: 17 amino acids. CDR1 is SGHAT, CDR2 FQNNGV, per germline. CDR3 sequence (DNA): TGTGCCAGCAGCTTAGTTCGGGGGATGCGGAGCTCCTACGAGCAGTACTTC. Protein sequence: CASSLVRGMRSSYEQYF.

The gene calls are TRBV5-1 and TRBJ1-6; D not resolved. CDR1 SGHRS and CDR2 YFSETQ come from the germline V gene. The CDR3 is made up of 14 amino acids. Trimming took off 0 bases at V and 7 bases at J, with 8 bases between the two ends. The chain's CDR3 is CASSLARGNSPLHF. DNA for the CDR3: TGCGCCAGCAGCTTGGCCCGAGGCAATTCACCCCTCCACTTT.

The CDR3 DNA is TGTGCCAGCACCGGGTTGTCCGGGGCCAACGTCCTGACTTTC. Translating gives CASTGLSGANVLTF. V is TRBV19 and J is TRBJ2-6; D unresolved. CDR1 and CDR2 (germline): LNHDA, SQIVND (reference sequence). Trimming removed 9 bases at V and 4 bases at J, with 13 bases between. The CDR3 runs to 14 residues.

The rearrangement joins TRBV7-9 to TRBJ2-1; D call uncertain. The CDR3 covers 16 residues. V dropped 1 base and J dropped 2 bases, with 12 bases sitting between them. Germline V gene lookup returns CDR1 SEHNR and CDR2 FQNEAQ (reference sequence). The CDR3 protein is CASSLGERQTYNEQFF. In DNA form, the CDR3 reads TGTGCCAGCAGCTTAGGCGAACGCCAAACCTACAATGAGCAGTTCTTC.

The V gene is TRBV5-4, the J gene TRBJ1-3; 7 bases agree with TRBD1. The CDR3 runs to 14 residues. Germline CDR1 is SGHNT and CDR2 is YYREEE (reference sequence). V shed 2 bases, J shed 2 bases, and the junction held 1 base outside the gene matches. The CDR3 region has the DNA TGTGCCAGCAGCTTAGGACAGGCTGGAAACACCATATATTTT. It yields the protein CASSLGQAGNTIYF.

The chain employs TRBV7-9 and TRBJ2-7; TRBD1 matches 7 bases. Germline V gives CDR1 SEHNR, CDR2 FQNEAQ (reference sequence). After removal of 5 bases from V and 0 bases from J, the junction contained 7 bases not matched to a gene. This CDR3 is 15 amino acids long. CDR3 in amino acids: CASSPGGIPSYEQYF. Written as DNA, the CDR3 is TGTGCCAGCAGCCCAGGGGGTATCCCCTCCTACGAGCAGTACTTC.

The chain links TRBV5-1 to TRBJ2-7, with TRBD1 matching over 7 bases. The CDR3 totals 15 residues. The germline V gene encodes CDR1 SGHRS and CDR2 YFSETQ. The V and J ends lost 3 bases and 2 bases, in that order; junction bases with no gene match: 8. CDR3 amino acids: CASSWTGQQTYEQYF. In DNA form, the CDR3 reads TGCGCCAGCAGCTGGACAGGTCAACAGACCTACGAGCAGTACTTC.

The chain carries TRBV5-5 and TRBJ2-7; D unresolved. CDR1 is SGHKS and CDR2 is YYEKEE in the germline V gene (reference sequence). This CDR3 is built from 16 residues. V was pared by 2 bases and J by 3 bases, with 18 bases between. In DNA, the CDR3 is TGTGCCAGCAGCTTAAGGTTACGCGACTCAGACTACGAGCAGTACTTC. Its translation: CASSLRLRDSDYEQYF.

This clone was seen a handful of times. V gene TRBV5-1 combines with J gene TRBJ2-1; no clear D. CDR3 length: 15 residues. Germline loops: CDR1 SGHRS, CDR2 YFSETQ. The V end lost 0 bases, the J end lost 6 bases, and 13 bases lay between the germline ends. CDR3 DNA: TGCGCCAGCAGCTTGGCCCCAGCGCCTACCAATGAGCAGTTCTTC. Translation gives CASSLAPAPTNEQFF. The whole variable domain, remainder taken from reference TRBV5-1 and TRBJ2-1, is KAGVTQTPRYLIKTRGQQVTLSCSPISGHRSVSWYQQTPGQGLQFLFEYFSETQRNKGNFPGRFSGRQFSNSRSEMNVSTLELGDSALYLCASSLAPAPTNEQFFGPGTRLTVL.

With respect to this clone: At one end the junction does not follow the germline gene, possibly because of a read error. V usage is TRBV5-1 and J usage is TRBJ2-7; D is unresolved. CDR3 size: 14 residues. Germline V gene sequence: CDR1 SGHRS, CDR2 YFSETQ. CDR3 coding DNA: TGTGCCAGCAGCTTGATTGGAGTCTCCTACGAGCAGTACTTC. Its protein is CASSLIGVSYEQYF.